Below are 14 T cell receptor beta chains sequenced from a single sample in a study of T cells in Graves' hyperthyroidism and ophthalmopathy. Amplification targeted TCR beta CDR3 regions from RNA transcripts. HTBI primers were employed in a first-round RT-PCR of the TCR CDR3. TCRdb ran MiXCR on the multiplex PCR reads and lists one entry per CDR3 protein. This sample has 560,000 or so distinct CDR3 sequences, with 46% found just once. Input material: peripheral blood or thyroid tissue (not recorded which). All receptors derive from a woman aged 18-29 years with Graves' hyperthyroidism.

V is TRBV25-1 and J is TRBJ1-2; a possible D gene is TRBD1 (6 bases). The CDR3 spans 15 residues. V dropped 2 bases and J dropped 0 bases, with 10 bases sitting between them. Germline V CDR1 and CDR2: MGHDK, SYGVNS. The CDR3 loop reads CASSEEGTTNYGYTF. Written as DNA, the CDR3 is TGTGCCAGCAGTGAAGAGGGGACAACTAACTATGGCTACACCTTC.

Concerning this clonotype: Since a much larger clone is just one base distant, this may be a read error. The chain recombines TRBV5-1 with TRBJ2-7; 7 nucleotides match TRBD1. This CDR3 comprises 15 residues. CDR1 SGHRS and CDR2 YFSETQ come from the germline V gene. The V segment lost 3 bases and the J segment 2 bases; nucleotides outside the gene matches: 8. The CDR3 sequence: CASSSARTGAYEQYF. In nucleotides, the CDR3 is TGCGCCAGCAGCTCCGCGCGTACAGGGGCCTACGAGCAGTACTTC.

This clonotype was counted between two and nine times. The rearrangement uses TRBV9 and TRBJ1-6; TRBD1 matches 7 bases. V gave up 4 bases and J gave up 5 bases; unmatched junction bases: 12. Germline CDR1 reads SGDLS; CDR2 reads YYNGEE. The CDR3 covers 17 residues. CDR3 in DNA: TGTGCCAGCAGCACCTATGGACAGGCGGGAGATAATTCACCCCTCCACTTT. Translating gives CASSTYGQAGDNSPLHF.

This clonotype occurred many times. CDR3 region: CSVEGSNEKLFF. The CDR3 bases are TGCAGCGTTGAGGGCAGTAATGAAAAACTGTTTTTT. The V gene is TRBV29-1, the J gene TRBJ1-4, with D hard to call. The germline V gene encodes CDR1 SQVTM and CDR2 ANQGSEA. The V end lost 3 bases, the J end lost 4 bases, and 6 bases lay between the germline ends. The CDR3 is made up of 12 amino acids.

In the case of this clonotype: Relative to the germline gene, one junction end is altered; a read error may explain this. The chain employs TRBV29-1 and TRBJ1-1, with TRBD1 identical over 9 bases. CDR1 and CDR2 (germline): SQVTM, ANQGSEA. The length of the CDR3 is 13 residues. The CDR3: CSIEGGQGTEAFF. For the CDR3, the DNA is TGCAGCATTGAAGGTGGACAGGGGACTGAAGCTTTCTTT.

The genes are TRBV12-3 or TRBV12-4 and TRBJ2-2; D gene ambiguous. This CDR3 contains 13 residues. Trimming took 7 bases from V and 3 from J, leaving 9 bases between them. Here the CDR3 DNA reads TGTGCCAGCAATTCAGAGGACACCGGGGAGCTGTTTTTT. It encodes CASNSEDTGELFF.

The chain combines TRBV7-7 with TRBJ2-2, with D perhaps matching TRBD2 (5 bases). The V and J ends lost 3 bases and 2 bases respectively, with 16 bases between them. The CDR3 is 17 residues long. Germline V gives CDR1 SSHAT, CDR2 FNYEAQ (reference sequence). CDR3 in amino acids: CASSFPPAGGNTGELFF. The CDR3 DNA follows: TGTGCCAGCAGCTTTCCCCCGGCGGGCGGAAACACCGGGGAGCTGTTTTTT.

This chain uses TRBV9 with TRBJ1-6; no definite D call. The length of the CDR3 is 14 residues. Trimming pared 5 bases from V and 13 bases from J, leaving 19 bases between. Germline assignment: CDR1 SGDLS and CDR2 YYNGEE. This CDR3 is CASSYVAGLGPLHF. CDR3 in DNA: TGTGCCAGCAGTTACGTCGCAGGCCTGGGTCCCCTCCACTTT.

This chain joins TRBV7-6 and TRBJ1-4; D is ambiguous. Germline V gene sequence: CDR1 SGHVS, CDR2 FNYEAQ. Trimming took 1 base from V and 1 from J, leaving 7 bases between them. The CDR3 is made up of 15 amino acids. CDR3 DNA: TGTGCCAGCAGCTTAGAGTACGGAACTAATGAAAAACTGTTTTTT. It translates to CASSLEYGTNEKLFF.

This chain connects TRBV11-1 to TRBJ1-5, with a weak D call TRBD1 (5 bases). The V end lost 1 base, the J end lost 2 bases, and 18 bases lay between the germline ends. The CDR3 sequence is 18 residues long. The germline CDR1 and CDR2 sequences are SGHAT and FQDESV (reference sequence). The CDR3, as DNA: TGTGCCAGCAGCTTAGGGGATATTAGAAGGGGCGGCAATCAGCCCCAGCATTTT. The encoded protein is CASSLGDIRRGGNQPQHF.

The CDR3 bases are TGTGCCAGCAGCTTAGTCAGGGCCAGGGGGCTACAACAGTACTTC. This gives the protein CASSLVRARGLQQYF. V usage is TRBV11-1 and J usage is TRBJ2-7, with 8 bases identical to TRBD1. Germline CDR1 SGHAT, CDR2 FQDESV (reference sequence). Unmatched junction bases numbered 12, after V lost 1 base and J lost 10 bases. There are 15 residues in the CDR3.

CDR3 DNA sequence: TGTGCCACCAGTGACAACGTTGGGCAGCCCCAGCATTTT. The encoded protein is CATSDNVGQPQHF. The V and J genes are TRBV24-1 and TRBJ1-5, with D hard to call. From germline, CDR1 is KGHDR and CDR2 SFDVKD. Trimming took 4 bases from V and 7 from J, leaving 10 bases between them. The CDR3 sequence is 13 residues long.

The CDR3: CASSKTSGYEQYF. Written as DNA, the CDR3 is TGTGCCAGCAGCAAGACTAGCGGCTACGAGCAGTACTTC. The chain has TRBV6-1 and TRBJ2-7; 9 bases are shared with TRBD2. From germline, CDR1 is MNHNS and CDR2 SASEGT. There are 13 residues in the CDR3. The trim removed 6 bases at V and 3 bases at J, leaving 3 bases unmatched.

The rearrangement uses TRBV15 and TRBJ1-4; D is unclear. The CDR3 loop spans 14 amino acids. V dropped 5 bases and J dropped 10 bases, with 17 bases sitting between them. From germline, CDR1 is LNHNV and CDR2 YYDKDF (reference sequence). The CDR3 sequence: CATSPAGTLTKLFF. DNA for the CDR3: TGTGCCACCAGCCCGGCGGGAACCTTGACAAAACTGTTTTTT.